A selection of T cell receptor beta chains follows, all from one sample in a study of cytomegalovirus exposure and HLA in healthy donors. Generated by immunoSEQ multiplex PCR, the TCRdb table keeps only in-frame clones and is missing some. The table records some 180,000 clones, almost 75% of them present only once. Material for sequencing was PBMCs. These receptors originate from a woman aged 18-29 years in good health and CMV-seropositive. Both conserved end residues are part of each CDR3. The D gene is left open where the match is weak. Clone size is not always given. Where it is, it says once, few, many or a class for expanded clones.

.,.,TRBV20-1,TRBJ2-1,TGCAGTGCCCCGGTTTCCAATGAGCAGTTCTTC,CSAPVSNEQFF
TRBD1,.,TRBV7-9,TRBJ1-2,TGTTCCAGCACCCTAACCGGGACAGACTATGGCTACACCTTC,CSSTLTGTDYGYTF
.,few,TRBV10-3,TRBJ1-5,TGTGCCATCAGCCCGGAGGGGAATCAGCCCCAGCATTTT,CAISPEGNQPQHF
TRBD1,once,TRBV19,TRBJ1-1,TGTGCCAGTAGTCTTGAGGGACAGAGAATGAACACTGAAGCTTTCTTT,CASSLEGQRMNTEAFF
TRBD2,.,TRBV11-3,TRBJ2-1,TGTGCCAGCAGCGAGAGCGGGGGCCACAATGAGCAGTTCTTC,CASSESGGHNEQFF
TRBD2,.,TRBV30,TRBJ2-1,TGTACCTGGACTAGCGGGGGGTGGAATGAGCAGTTCTTC,CTWTSGGWNEQFF
TRBD2,once,TRBV9,TRBJ2-1,TGTGCCAGCAGCGCTGCCCCTAGCGGGGGGGCCGTAGTCCATGAGCAGTTCTTC,CASSAAPSGGAVVHEQFF
.,.,TRBV15,TRBJ2-3,TGTGCCACCAGCAGAGAGCTTGGGACACCCAGCACAGATACGCAGTATTTT,CATSRELGTPSTDTQYF
.,.,TRBV19,TRBJ2-7,TGTGCCAGTAGTTATCAGGGGACGATCGCCTACGAGCAGTACTTC,CASSYQGTIAYEQYF
TRBD1,.,TRBV27,TRBJ1-6,TGTGCCAGCAGTTTCGACAGGGTTTCAGGGTCACCCCTCCACTTT,CASSFDRVSGSPLHF